This T cell receptor (beta chain) was profiled in a study of PD-1 and CTLA-4 blockade in melanoma. The CDR3 sequence is 14 residues long. Looked up from germline, CDR1 is SGDLS and CDR2 is YYNGEE. The V end lost 4 bases, the J end lost 1 base, and 12 bases lay between the germline ends. Profiled with immunoSEQ multiplex PCR; TCRdb holds only in-frame clones, not every one. The sample contains 9,500 to 13,000 clones, 80% to 90% of which appear only once. This specimen consisted of CD8+ T cells from peripheral blood, obtained from a patient given anti-PD-1 treatment. The rearrangement links TRBV9 to TRBJ2-7; D might be TRBD2 (6 bases). This TCR was recovered from a human donor with melanoma. CDR3 in DNA: TGTGCCAGCAGCCCTAGCGTTCGATCCTACGAGCAGTACTTC. This codes for CASSPSVRSYEQYF.